This T cell receptor beta chain derives from a study of T cell responses to AZD1222 COVID-19 vaccine. This clone was observed a handful of times. Its antigen is as yet unknown. Sequencing was performed with immunoSEQ multiplex PCR; in TCRdb, only in-frame clones are kept and a portion is missing. Among about 150,000 clones listed, more than 75% were seen once. Looked up from germline, CDR1 is MDHEN and CDR2 is SYDVKM. The CDR3 loop spans 15 amino acids. V shed 6 bases and J shed 4 bases, with 16 bases lying between them. Study-wide results and caveats: Once two AZD1222 doses were given, Spike-specific TCR breadth and depth went up.

The source of this sequence is an adult who received the AZD1222 COVID-19 vaccine. The chain couples TRBV28 to TRBJ1-3; maybe TRBD1 (5 bases). The sample consisted of peripheral blood, taken 28 days after the second AZD1222 dose. The CDR3 sequence is CASSHGTGLGNTIYF. CDR3 DNA sequence: TGTGCCAGCAGCCATGGGACGGGACTAGGAAACACCATATATTTT.